This TCR beta chain was captured in a study of regulatory T cells in long-lasting Graves disease. Germline loops: CDR1 MNHNS, CDR2 SASEGT. CDR3 length: 15 amino acids. Stated time point: newly diagnosed GD, antithyroid drugs for less than 3 months. RNA extracted from PBMCs served as the sequencing template. Researchers made TCR beta libraries by using iRepertoire HTBI primers and running Arm-PCR on CDR3 regions. TCRdb re-derived calls from the multiplex PCR reads in MiXCR, one entry per CDR3 protein. There are some 200,000 distinct CDR3 sequences in the sample; around a fifth occur only once, and 12% lies in the top ten. Study results and limitations: Thyroid tissue went unstudied; only peripheral blood was examined.

For this clonotype: The antigen is not known.

A further study also used this sample, focusing on T cells in Graves' hyperthyroidism and ophthalmopathy.

This chain joins TRBV6-1 and TRBJ2-1; a weak D match, TRBD1 (5 bases). The J call is uncertain, as TRBJ2-5 better fits the DNA end. Here the sequenced sample was peripheral blood mononuclear cells (PBMCs), taken at new diagnosis, from a patient treated with antithyroid drugs. The sequence was collected from a young woman with Graves disease. The CDR3 DNA follows: TGTGCCAGCAGGGATTATGGGGCCGACCAAGAGACCCAGTACTTC. Protein product: CASRDYGADQETQYF.